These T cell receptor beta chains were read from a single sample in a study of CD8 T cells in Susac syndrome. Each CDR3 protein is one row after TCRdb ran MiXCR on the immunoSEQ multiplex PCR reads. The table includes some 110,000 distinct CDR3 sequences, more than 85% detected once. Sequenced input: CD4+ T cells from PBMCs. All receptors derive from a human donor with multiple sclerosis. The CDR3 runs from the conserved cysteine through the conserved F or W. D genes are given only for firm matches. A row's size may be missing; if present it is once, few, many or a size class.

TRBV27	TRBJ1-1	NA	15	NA	CASSHSRAMNTEAFF	TGTGCCAGCAGTCACAGTCGGGCTATGAACACTGAAGCTTTCTTT
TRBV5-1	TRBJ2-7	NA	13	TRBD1	CASSQGQFNEQYF	TGCGCCAGCAGCCAGGGACAGTTCAACGAGCAGTACTTC
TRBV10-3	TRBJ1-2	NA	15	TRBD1	CAISEGGQGNYGYTF	TGTGCCATCAGTGAAGGGGGACAGGGTAACTATGGCTACACCTTC
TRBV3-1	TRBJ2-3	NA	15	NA	CASSLREGITDTQYF	TGTGCCAGCAGCTTAAGGGAAGGGATCACAGATACGCAGTATTTT
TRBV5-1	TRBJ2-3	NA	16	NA	CASSAEGRSSTDTQYF	TGCGCCAGCAGCGCCGAGGGACGGAGTAGCACAGATACGCAGTATTTT
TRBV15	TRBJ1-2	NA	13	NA	CATSRDAHGGYTF	TGTGCCACCAGCAGAGATGCGCATGGAGGCTACACCTTC
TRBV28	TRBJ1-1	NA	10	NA	CASSYTEAFF	TGTGCCAGCAGTTACACTGAAGCTTTCTTT
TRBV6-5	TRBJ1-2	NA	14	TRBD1	CASSKTGTGDGYTF	TGTGCCAGCAGCAAAACCGGGACAGGGGATGGCTACACCTTC
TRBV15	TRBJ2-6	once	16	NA	CATSRQRGTGANVLTF	TGTGCCACCAGCAGACAACGGGGAACTGGGGCCAACGTCCTGACTTTC
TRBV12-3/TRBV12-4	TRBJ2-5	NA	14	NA	CASSVNGGSETQYF	TGTGCCAGCAGTGTGAACGGGGGCTCGGAGACCCAGTACTTC
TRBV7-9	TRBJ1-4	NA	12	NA	CASRWTDEKLFF	TGTGCCAGCCGGTGGACAGATGAAAAACTGTTTTTT
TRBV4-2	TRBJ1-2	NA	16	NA	CASSLMGEAATRGYTF	TGTGCCAGCAGTCTCATGGGTGAGGCAGCCACGAGAGGCTACACCTTC
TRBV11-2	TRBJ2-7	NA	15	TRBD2	CASSPPLAGGYEQYF	TGTGCCAGCAGCCCCCCCCTGGCGGGGGGCTACGAGCAGTACTTC
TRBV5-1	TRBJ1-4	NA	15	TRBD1	CASSGPGTGNEKLFF	TGCGCCAGCAGCGGACCCGGGACAGGGAATGAAAAACTGTTTTTT
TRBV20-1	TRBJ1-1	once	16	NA	CSANRDLTPMNTEAFF	TGCAGTGCCAACCGGGACCTGACGCCAATGAACACTGAAGCTTTCTTT
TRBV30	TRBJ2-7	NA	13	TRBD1	CAWGRDRDYEQYF	TGTGCCTGGGGGCGTGACAGGGACTACGAGCAGTACTTC
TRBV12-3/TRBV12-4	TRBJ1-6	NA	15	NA	CASKQQGGNNSPLHF	TGTGCCAGCAAGCAACAGGGAGGTAATAATTCACCCCTCCACTTT
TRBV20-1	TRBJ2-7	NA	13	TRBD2	CSVLPGGADEQYF	TGCAGTGTCCTACCCGGGGGGGCGGACGAGCAGTACTTC
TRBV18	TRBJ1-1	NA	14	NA	CAGRTNSLNTEAFF	TGTGCCGGCCGGACAAACTCTTTGAACACTGAAGCTTTCTTT
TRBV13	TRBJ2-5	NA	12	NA	CASAFGQETQYF	TGTGCCAGCGCGTTCGGCCAAGAGACCCAGTACTTC
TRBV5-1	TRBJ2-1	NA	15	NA	CASSFEGEAYNEQFF	TGCGCCAGCAGCTTCGAAGGTGAGGCCTACAATGAGCAGTTCTTC
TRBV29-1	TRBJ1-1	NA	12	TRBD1	CSVFLQGTEAFF	TGCAGCGTATTTTTACAGGGGACTGAAGCTTTCTTT
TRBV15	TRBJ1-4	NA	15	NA	CATSPPGALNEKLFF	TGTGCCACCAGCCCCCCCGGGGCCCTTAATGAAAAACTGTTTTTT
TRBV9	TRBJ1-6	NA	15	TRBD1	CASSVEDRLNSPLHF	TGTGCCAGCAGCGTTGAGGACAGGTTGAATTCACCCCTCCACTTT
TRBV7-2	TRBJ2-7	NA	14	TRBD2	CASRAGGKIHEQYF	TGTGCCAGCAGGGCGGGGGGTAAGATTCACGAGCAGTACTTC
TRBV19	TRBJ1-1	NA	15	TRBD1	CASSMGTGRSSEAFF	TGTGCCAGTAGTATGGGGACAGGGAGGTCATCTGAAGCTTTCTTT
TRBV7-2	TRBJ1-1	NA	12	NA	CASSIGQNEAFF	TGTGCCAGCAGCATAGGACAGAATGAAGCTTTCTTT
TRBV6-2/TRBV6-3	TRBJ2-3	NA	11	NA	CASRDYDTQYF	TGTGCCAGCAGGGACTATGATACGCAGTATTTT
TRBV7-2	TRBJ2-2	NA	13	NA	CASSLAFGRELFF	TGTGCCAGCAGCTTAGCCTTCGGAAGGGAGCTGTTTTTT
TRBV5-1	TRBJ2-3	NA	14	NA	CASSPKTSTDTQYF	TGCGCCAGCAGCCCTAAGACTAGCACAGATACGCAGTATTTT
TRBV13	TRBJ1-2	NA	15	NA	CASSLRPNRAYGYTF	TGTGCCAGCAGCTTAAGGCCGAACAGGGCCTATGGCTACACCTTC
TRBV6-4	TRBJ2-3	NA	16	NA	CASSDSTRGATDTQYF	TGTGCCAGCAGTGACTCTACAAGGGGGGCAACAGATACGCAGTATTTT
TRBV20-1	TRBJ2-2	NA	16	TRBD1	CSARAWGTGTTGELFF	TGCAGTGCTAGAGCCTGGGGGACAGGGACCACCGGGGAGCTGTTTTTT
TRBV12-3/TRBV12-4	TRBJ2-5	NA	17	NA	CASSSSGQTPYQETQYF	TGTGCCAGCAGTTCCAGTGGACAGACTCCGTACCAAGAGACCCAGTACTTC
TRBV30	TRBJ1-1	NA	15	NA	CATRRAGSWTTEAFF	TGTGCCACCCGTCGGGCAGGGTCGTGGACCACTGAAGCTTTCTTT
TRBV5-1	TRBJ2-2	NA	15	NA	CASSLERSNTGELFF	TGCGCCAGCAGCTTGGAGAGATCGAACACCGGGGAGCTGTTTTTT
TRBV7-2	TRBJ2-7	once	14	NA	CASSLDYRSYEQYF	TGTGCCAGCAGCTTGGACTACCGATCCTACGAGCAGTACTTC
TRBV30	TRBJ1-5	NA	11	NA	CAWSHNQPQHF	TGTGCCTGGAGCCATAATCAGCCCCAGCATTTT
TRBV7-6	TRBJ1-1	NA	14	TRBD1	CASSGTVMNTEAFF	TGTGCCAGCAGCGGGACAGTCATGAACACTGAAGCTTTCTTT
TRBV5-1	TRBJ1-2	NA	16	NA	CASSIGETAPNYGYTF	TGCGCCAGCTCGATAGGCGAGACCGCGCCTAACTATGGCTACACCTTC
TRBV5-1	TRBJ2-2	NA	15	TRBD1	CASSPSGGAGGELFF	TGCGCCAGCAGCCCTTCAGGGGGCGCGGGCGGGGAGCTGTTTTTT
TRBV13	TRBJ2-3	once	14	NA	CASRTTTGTDTQYF	TGTGCCAGCCGGACTACGACGGGCACAGATACGCAGTATTTT
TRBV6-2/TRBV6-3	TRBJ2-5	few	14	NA	CASSSPGLQETQYF	TGTGCCAGCAGTTCACCGGGACTTCAAGAGACCCAGTACTTC
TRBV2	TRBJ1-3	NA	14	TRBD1	CASRTGNSGNTIYF	TGTGCCAGCCGGACAGGCAACTCTGGAAACACCATATATTTT
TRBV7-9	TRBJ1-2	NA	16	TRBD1	CASSLGIGTENYGYTF	TGTGCCAGCAGCTTAGGGATCGGGACAGAAAACTATGGCTACACCTTC
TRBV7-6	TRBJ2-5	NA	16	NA	CASSLTGAGSQETQYF	TGTGCCAGCAGCTTAACTGGTGCGGGGAGCCAAGAGACCCAGTACTTC
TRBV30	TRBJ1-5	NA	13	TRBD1	CAWKGASDQPQHF	TGTGCCTGGAAGGGGGCGAGCGATCAGCCCCAGCATTTT
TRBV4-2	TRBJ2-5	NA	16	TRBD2	CASSQRTSGDQETQYF	TGTGCCAGCAGCCAAAGGACTAGCGGAGACCAAGAGACCCAGTACTTC
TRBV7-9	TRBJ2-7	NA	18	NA	CASSLVKDLFGFPYEQYF	TGTGCCAGCAGCTTAGTCAAGGACTTGTTTGGGTTTCCCTACGAGCAGTACTTC
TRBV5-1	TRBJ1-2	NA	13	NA	CASSPGTVYGYTF	TGCGCCAGCAGCCCAGGGACGGTCTATGGCTACACCTTC
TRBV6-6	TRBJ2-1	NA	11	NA	CASSTDNEQFF	TGTGCCAGCAGCACGGACAATGAGCAGTTCTTC
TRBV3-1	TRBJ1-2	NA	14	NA	CASSQDEALYGYTF	TGTGCCAGCAGCCAGGACGAAGCCCTCTATGGCTACACCTTC
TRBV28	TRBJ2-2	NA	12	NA	CASRPLTGELFF	TGTGCCAGCAGACCCCTCACCGGGGAGCTGTTTTTT
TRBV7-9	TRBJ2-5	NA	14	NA	CASSPTTFQETQYF	TGTGCCAGCAGCCCTACGACATTTCAAGAGACCCAGTACTTC